These 13 T cell receptor beta chains came from one sample sequenced in a study of identical twins. MiXCR was run by TCRdb on the 5' RACE reads, yielding one entry per CDR3 protein. The data hold approximately 700,000 distinct CDR3 sequences, with around 6% observed a single time. The sample comprised naive T cells sorted from blood. The receptors stem from a young man in good health.

This clonotype was counted at least ten times. This chain uses TRBV21-1 with TRBJ1-4; no check of the table's D call, TRBD1, against the DNA was made. TRBV21-1 is termed a pseudogene. This CDR3 comprises 21 residues. CDR3 sequence (DNA): TGTGCCAGCAGCTTAAATAGGGGGAAATCGCTTCGTGGGCGCTGGGATGAAAAACTGTTTTTT. Translated, it gives CASSLNRGKSLRGRWDEKLFF.

This clonotype occurred a few times. The rearrangement uses TRBV5-5 and TRBJ2-7, with D tentatively TRBD1 (6 bases). This CDR3 has 12 amino acids. Between the trimmed V and J ends, which lost 5 bases and 7 bases, there was a span of 13 bases. Germline V gene data show CDR1 as SGHKS and CDR2 as YYEKEE (reference sequence). The CDR3 protein is CASSYRDLEQYV. CDR3 in DNA: TGTGCCAGCAGTTACAGGGATTTGGAGCAGTACGTC.

Many counts were recorded for this clonotype. The chain recombines TRBV20-1 with TRBJ2-1, with 13 bases lining up with TRBD2. The junction had 12 bases not matched to a gene; V was cut back by 3 bases and J by 4 bases. CDR1 and CDR2 (germline): DFQATT, SNEGSKA (reference sequence). CDR3 length: 18 amino acids. CDR3 amino acids: CSASNKPGLAGRYNEQFF. The CDR3 nucleotides are TGCAGTGCTAGTAATAAACCGGGACTAGCGGGAAGATACAATGAGCAGTTCTTC.

V gene TRBV12-3 or TRBV12-4 combines with J gene TRBJ1-1, with D hard to call. The CDR3 runs 15 residues. Trimming removed 3 bases from V and 0 bases from J, with 11 bases in between. CDR3 loop: CASSLLGSVNTEAFF. Here the CDR3 DNA reads TGTGCCAGCAGTTTGCTCGGATCGGTGAACACTGAAGCTTTCTTT.

The J gene is TRBJ2-5, the V gene TRBV7-6, with D unresolved. V lost 0 bases and J lost 5, with 13 bases in between. CDR1 and CDR2 (germline): SGHVS, FNYEAQ. This CDR3 is built from 15 residues. Written as DNA, the CDR3 is TGTGCCAGCAGCTTAGCACCTTCCACCCTGGAGACCCAGTACTTC. Amino acid sequence: CASSLAPSTLETQYF.

The table lists this clonotype with many counts. The gene calls are TRBV20-1 and TRBJ1-5; 8 nucleotides line up with TRBD1. The V gene's germline CDR1 is DFQATT and CDR2 SNEGSKA (reference sequence). CDR3 length: 14 residues. With 3 bases clipped from V and 6 bases from J, the junction kept 7 bases outside the gene matches. CDR3 DNA sequence: TGCAGTGCTAGTGATCAGGGGGCCGGTCAGCCCCAGCATTTT. It codes for CSASDQGAGQPQHF.

This clonotype was seen more than once but under ten times. V is TRBV27 and J is TRBJ2-1, with TRBD2 matching over 12 bases. Germline CDR1 MNHEY, CDR2 SMNVEV (reference sequence). The CDR3 totals 15 residues. The junction had 2 bases not matched to a gene; V was cut back by 2 bases and J by 6 bases. CDR3 region: CASSLLGLAGNEQFF. The CDR3 DNA sequence: TGTGCCAGCAGTTTACTGGGACTAGCGGGCAATGAGCAGTTCTTC.

Remarks on this clonotype: A much larger clone lies a single base off, so this may be a read error. This sequence joins TRBV12-3 or TRBV12-4 and TRBJ2-4; D possibly matches TRBD1 or TRBD2 (6 bases each). This CDR3 is 17 amino acids long. Written as DNA, the CDR3 is TGTGCCATCAGTTTAATTTTCGGGGGCGCGTTATCCAACATTCAGTACTTC. This encodes CAISLIFGGALSNIQYF.

This clonotype was counted a few times. The V call is TRBV6-2 or TRBV6-3, the J call TRBJ2-3, with 11 bases matching TRBD2. The V gene end was trimmed by 2 bases and the J gene end by 11 bases; junction bases not matched to a gene: 9. The germline V gene encodes CDR1 MNHEY and CDR2 SVGEGT. The CDR3 sequence is 15 residues long. The CDR3 here is CASSYALAGGSGQYF. For the CDR3, the DNA is TGTGCCAGCAGTTACGCCCTAGCGGGAGGTTCGGGGCAGTATTTT.

This clonotype was detected many times. The chain employs TRBV4-2 and TRBJ2-1; D is unresolved. From germline, CDR1 is LGHNA and CDR2 YNFKEQ. The CDR3 totals 16 residues. Trimming removed 1 base at V and 0 bases at J, with 10 bases between. The CDR3 protein is CASSQGLESSYNEQFF. The CDR3 DNA is TGTGCCAGCAGCCAAGGACTGGAGAGCTCCTACAATGAGCAGTTCTTC.

This clonotype was counted many times. This sequence joins TRBV5-1 and TRBJ2-1; possible D gene TRBD2, 6 bases. CDR1 and CDR2 (germline): SGHRS, YFSETQ. This CDR3 has 13 amino acids. Trimming cost V 0 bases and J 10 bases, with 11 bases left between them. The CDR3 coding sequence is TGCGCCAGCAGCTTGGAACTAGCTCGGGAGCAGTTCTTC. It encodes CASSLELAREQFF.

This clonotype was counted at least ten times. This sequence joins TRBV7-9 and TRBJ1-1; D ambiguous. In germline, CDR1 is SEHNR, CDR2 FQNEAQ (reference sequence). CDR3 length equals 14 residues. Trimming took off 3 bases at V and 0 bases at J, with 8 bases between the two ends. The CDR3 sequence is CASSFIGMNTEAFF. DNA of the CDR3: TGTGCCAGCAGCTTCATTGGTATGAACACTGAAGCTTTCTTT.

V is TRBV7-9 and J is TRBJ2-5; 7 nucleotides align to TRBD2. The length of the CDR3 is 15 residues. The V and J ends lost 3 bases and 2 bases, in that order; junction bases with no gene match: 6. CDR1 and CDR2 from the germline V gene are SEHNR and FQNEAQ (reference sequence). The CDR3 bases are TGTGCCAGCAGCTTGCCCCGGGGACTACAAGAGACCCAGTACTTC. This translates into CASSLPRGLQETQYF.